The 25 T cell receptor beta chains below were found in one sample sequenced in a study of cytomegalovirus exposure and HLA in healthy donors. A multiplex PCR was run with 60 Vbeta primers and 13 Jbeta primers. The method was immunoSEQ multiplex PCR; TCRdb's version includes in-frame clones alone and lacks a portion of them. The table has some 170,000 clones, 75% to 85% seen once; the top ten hold more than 3%. Sequencing used PBMCs. Receptors were obtained from a woman aged 55-69 years in good health and CMV-seropositive.

Remarks on this clone: The same CDR3 is also encoded by other DNA sequences in this sample. V and J are TRBV2 and TRBJ2-2, with D possibly matching TRBD1 (5 bases). Between the trimmed V and J ends, which lost 2 bases and 1 base, there was a span of 5 bases. The CDR3 spans 14 residues. Germline V gene sequence: CDR1 SNHLY, CDR2 FYNNEI. This CDR3 is CASSEQGNTGELFF. The CDR3 bases are TGTGCCAGCAGTGAACAGGGGAACACCGGGGAGCTGTTTTTT.

V is TRBV5-4 and J is TRBJ1-1; TRBD1 agrees at 9 bases. The CDR3 is 14 amino acids. J lost 6 bases, V lost 0 bases, and 3 bases had no gene match. The germline CDR1 and CDR2 sequences are SGHNT and YYREEE (reference sequence). The CDR3 nucleotides are TGTGCCAGCAGCTTGGGACAGGGGGGACCTGAAGCTTTCTTT. It yields the protein CASSLGQGGPEAFF.

The chain combines TRBV7-8 with TRBJ1-1; TRBD1 agrees at 7 bases. V shed 5 bases, J shed 4 bases, and the junction held 4 bases outside the gene matches. Germline V gene sequence: CDR1 SGHVS, CDR2 FQNEAQ. The length of the CDR3 is 13 residues. The CDR3 DNA reads as TGTGCCAGCAGCCGTGACAGGGCCACTGAAGCTTTCTTT. Translation gives CASSRDRATEAFF.

This clone was seen just once. Other DNA sequences in the sample encode the same CDR3. This chain uses TRBV7-6 with TRBJ2-7; 7 bases fit TRBD1. This CDR3 spans 14 amino acids. Germline V gene lookup returns CDR1 SGHVS and CDR2 FNYEAQ. Trimming at V came to 5 bases and at J to 2 bases, leaving 6 bases not matched to a gene. The CDR3 sequence: CASSDRQGTYEQYF. The CDR3 DNA sequence: TGTGCCAGCAGCGACCGACAGGGTACCTACGAGCAGTACTTC. The full variable domain, in which reference TRBV7-6 and TRBJ2-7 provide the parts outside the CDR3, is GAGVSQSPRYKVTKRGQDVALRCDPISGHVSLYWYRQALGQGPEFLTYFNYEAQQDKSGLPNDRFSAERPEGSISTLTIQRTEQRDSAMYRCASSDRQGTYEQYFGPGTRLTVT.

This clone was seen only a few times. The chain employs TRBV29-1 and TRBJ2-1; 10 bases map to TRBD2. Germline V lookup: CDR1 SQVTM, CDR2 ANQGSEA. Trimming removed 7 bases from V and 9 bases from J; junction bases left unmatched: 9. The CDR3 loop spans 13 amino acids. DNA for the CDR3: TGCAGCGAAGCGGGGGGGCCGCCGTTTGAGCAGTTCTTC. This gives the protein CSEAGGPPFEQFF.

The V call is TRBV28, the J call TRBJ2-7; 7 nucleotides agree with TRBD1. Germline CDR1 is MDHEN and CDR2 is SYDVKM. V dropped 4 bases and J dropped 2; count of bases not matched to a gene: 5. The CDR3 has 14 residues. The CDR3 loop reads CASSYGGQTYEQYF. DNA of the CDR3: TGTGCCAGCAGTTATGGGGGACAGACCTACGAGCAGTACTTC. Filled out from reference TRBV28 and TRBJ2-7, the complete variable domain reads DVKVTQSSRYLVKRTGEKVFLECVQDMDHENMFWYRQDPGLGLRLIYFSYDVKMKEKGDIPEGYSVSREKKERFSLILESASTNQTSMYLCASSYGGQTYEQYFGPGTRLTVT.

The chain employs TRBV19 and TRBJ2-2, with D uncertain. This CDR3 contains 13 residues. The V gene's germline CDR1 is LNHDA and CDR2 SQIVND (reference sequence). Trimming stripped 4 bases from V and 13 bases from J, with 16 bases between. The DNA of the CDR3 is TGTGCCAGTAGTACCCCTTACAGTGTAGGGCTGTTTTTT. Amino acid sequence: CASSTPYSVGLFF. Full variable domain (missing parts from reference TRBV19 and TRBJ2-2): DGGITQSPKYLFRKEGQNVTLSCEQNLNHDAMYWYRQDPGQGLRLIYYSQIVNDFQKGDIAEGYSVSREKKESFPLTVTSAQKNPTAFYLCASSTPYSVGLFFGEGSRLTVL.

With respect to this clone: The same CDR3 also results from other DNA sequences found in this sample. V is TRBV5-1 and J is TRBJ2-5, with 9 positions matching TRBD2. This CDR3 has 15 amino acids. The J segment lost 5 bases and the V segment lost 4 bases, leaving 9 bases of the junction unmatched. Germline V gene data show CDR1 as SGHRS and CDR2 as YFSETQ. The CDR3 protein is CASSPGLAGVETQYF. In DNA, the CDR3 is TGCGCCAGCAGCCCCGGGTTAGCGGGGGTCGAGACCCAGTACTTC.

The CDR3 nucleotides are TGTGCCAGCAATCGGGGAGGGAACACCGGGGAGCTGTTTTTT. Protein sequence: CASNRGGNTGELFF. The genes are TRBV28 and TRBJ2-2; perhaps TRBD2 as D (6 bases). The CDR3 is 14 residues long. Deletions cut 7 bases from V and 1 base from J, with 10 bases between. The germline V gene has CDR1 MDHEN and CDR2 SYDVKM. Filled out from reference TRBV28 and TRBJ2-2, the complete variable domain reads DVKVTQSSRYLVKRTGEKVFLECVQDMDHENMFWYRQDPGLGLRLIYFSYDVKMKEKGDIPEGYSVSREKKERFSLILESASTNQTSMYLCASNRGGNTGELFFGEGSRLTVL.

The chain carries TRBV7-9 and TRBJ2-7, with 8 bases that match TRBD2. The CDR3 runs to 15 residues. Trimming took 3 bases from V and 2 from J; bases not matched to a gene: 6. Germline assignment: CDR1 SEHNR and CDR2 FQNEAQ (reference sequence). In nucleotides, the CDR3 is TGTGCCAGCAGCTTGGTTAGCGGGAAAACCTACGAGCAGTACTTC. It yields the protein CASSLVSGKTYEQYF.

The chain has TRBV30 and TRBJ2-1, with a tentative D call TRBD1 (5 bases). The CDR3 consists of 16 residues. The germline V gene has CDR1 GTSNPN and CDR2 SVGIG (reference sequence). The germline V and J ends were trimmed by 1 base and 4 bases, with 17 bases remaining between them. The CDR3 here is CAWSAQGAGRYNEQFF. The CDR3 region has the DNA TGTGCCTGGAGTGCCCAAGGGGCCGGGCGTTACAATGAGCAGTTCTTC.

The V and J genes are TRBV27 and TRBJ2-4, with 8 bases fitting TRBD1. The J segment lost 9 bases and the V segment lost 4 bases, leaving 8 bases of the junction unmatched. Germline V gives CDR1 MNHEY, CDR2 SMNVEV (reference sequence). The CDR3 is 14 residues long. CDR3 region: CASSSWTGQAIQYF. For the CDR3, the DNA is TGTGCCAGCAGTTCCTGGACAGGGCAGGCCATTCAGTACTTC.

J is TRBJ2-1 and V is TRBV2, with 8 bases aligning to TRBD2. Per the germline V gene, CDR1 is SNHLY and CDR2 is FYNNEI. Trimming removed 7 bases from V and 5 bases from J; junction bases left unmatched: 7. CDR3 size: 14 residues. The CDR3 is CASKVAGGNNEQFF. The CDR3 nucleotides are TGTGCCAGCAAGGTGGCGGGGGGAAACAATGAGCAGTTCTTC.

This clone was observed a handful of times. V is TRBV5-1 and J is TRBJ2-5; TRBD1 is a possible D gene (6 bases). CDR1 is SGHRS and CDR2 is YFSETQ in the germline V gene. V lost 4 bases and J lost 1, with 14 bases in between. This CDR3 has 15 residues. CDR3 in DNA: TGCGCCAGCAGCCTCAATATAGGGGGCCAAGAGACCCAGTACTTC. Protein: CASSLNIGGQETQYF.

The chain has TRBV2 and TRBJ1-4; the D gene is possibly TRBD1 (5 bases). Germline CDR1 SNHLY, CDR2 FYNNEI. The length of the CDR3 is 16 residues. V lost 3 bases to trimming and J lost 11 bases, with 22 bases between them. This CDR3 reads CASSDVGQGKGRKLFF. CDR3 bases: TGTGCCAGCAGTGACGTAGGTCAGGGAAAGGGCCGGAAACTGTTTTTT.

As concerns this clone: Other DNA sequences in this sample translate to the same CDR3. This chain connects TRBV5-1 to TRBJ2-3; 10 bases are shared with TRBD2. From germline, CDR1 is SGHRS and CDR2 YFSETQ. V dropped 0 bases and J dropped 3; count of bases not matched to a gene: 1. The CDR3 loop spans 15 amino acids. CDR3 region: CASSLGLAGTDTQYF. The CDR3 DNA reads TGCGCCAGCAGCTTGGGACTAGCGGGTACAGATACGCAGTATTTT.

This rearrangement joins TRBV11-1 to TRBJ2-3, with D tentatively TRBD2 (5 bases). Germline CDR1 SGHAT, CDR2 FQDESV (reference sequence). This CDR3 is 16 amino acids long. V dropped 5 bases and J dropped 0 bases, with 15 bases sitting between them. CDR3 nucleotide sequence: TGTGCCAGCAGCCCACGGGGATCCCCTAGCACAGATACGCAGTATTTT. It translates to CASSPRGSPSTDTQYF.

The sample holds a few counts of this clone. The CDR3 here is CASSQIRAQHGYTF. The CDR3 region has the DNA TGTGCCAGCAGTCAAATCAGGGCCCAGCATGGCTACACCTTC. The rearrangement joins TRBV28 to TRBJ1-2; TRBD1 might be the D (5 bases). The CDR3 covers 14 residues. V was clipped by 5 bases and J by 6 bases, with 16 bases between them. Germline lookup yields CDR1 MDHEN and CDR2 SYDVKM.

The chain couples TRBV19 to TRBJ1-1; 8 bases line up with TRBD1. Germline V gene sequence: CDR1 LNHDA, CDR2 SQIVND (reference sequence). The V and J ends lost 4 bases and 1 base, in that order; junction bases with no gene match: 8. There are 16 residues in the CDR3. The CDR3 nucleotides read TGTGCCAGTAGTAGACAGGGGAATACACCGAACACTGAAGCTTTCTTT. This gives the protein CASSRQGNTPNTEAFF.

As DNA, the CDR3 is TGTGCCAGCGGTATAGGGAGTCTTCGGAACAATGAGCAGTTCTTC. Protein: CASGIGSLRNNEQFF. The chain carries TRBV7-3 and TRBJ2-1; D might be TRBD2 (5 bases). Germline CDR1 reads SGHTA; CDR2 reads FQGTGA. This CDR3 region has 15 residues. Trimming stripped 8 bases from V and 5 bases from J, with 19 bases between.

The chain employs TRBV10-3 and TRBJ2-5, with a tentative D call TRBD2 (6 bases). Germline V CDR1 and CDR2: ENHRY, SYGVKD. The CDR3 totals 15 residues. V was trimmed by 2 bases and J by 11 bases, leaving 21 bases between them. The chain's CDR3 is CAISETGLEGGPQYF. The CDR3 DNA follows: TGTGCCATCAGTGAGACGGGACTCGAGGGAGGTCCTCAGTACTTC.

For the CDR3, the DNA is TGTGCCAGCGGGGGTAGCGGCGGCCGTCGCTACGAGCAGTACTTC. Its protein product is CASGGSGGRRYEQYF. The gene calls are TRBV9 and TRBJ2-7; D may be TRBD2 (6 bases). Germline V gene lookup returns CDR1 SGDLS and CDR2 YYNGEE. V was trimmed by 7 bases and J by 3 bases, leaving 20 bases between them. The CDR3 is 15 residues long.

The chain combines TRBV5-8 with TRBJ1-1; 9 bases are shared with TRBD1. CDR3 length equals 16 residues. Trimming at V came to 2 bases and at J to 7 bases, leaving 12 bases not matched to a gene. Germline V lookup: CDR1 SGHTS, CDR2 YDEGEE. As DNA, the CDR3 is TGTGCCAGCAGCTTCCGGGCCCACAGGGGGCTAGGTGAAGCTTTCTTT. This codes for CASSFRAHRGLGEAFF.

The rearrangement links TRBV19 to TRBJ1-2; 12 positions agree with TRBD1. The V gene's germline CDR1 is LNHDA and CDR2 SQIVND (reference sequence). CDR3 size: 14 residues. J was trimmed by 8 bases and V by 6 bases; bases with no gene match: 7. CDR3: CASRPGQGAPGYTF. The CDR3 nucleotides read TGTGCCAGTAGACCGGGACAGGGGGCCCCCGGCTACACCTTC.

This clone was counted only a few times. CDR3 loop: CSGSAVSYNEQFF. CDR3 nucleotides: TGCAGCGGTTCAGCGGTCTCCTACAATGAGCAGTTCTTC. The V call is TRBV29-1, the J call TRBJ2-1, with D tentatively TRBD2 (5 bases). Germline V gene lookup returns CDR1 SQVTM and CDR2 ANQGSEA. This CDR3 contains 13 residues. V was pared by 7 bases and J by 0 bases, with 10 bases between.